This T cell receptor (beta chain) was captured by sequencing in a study of blood T cell repertoires in COVID-19. Enrolled through a virtual design, the participants were between about 18 and 100 years of age and came from about two dozen US areas. A COVID-19 case had been met by exposed participants during the 2 weeks before study entry. Trimming shortened V by 6 bases and J by 13 bases, and 19 bases separated the two germline ends. There are 13 residues in the CDR3. Germline assignment: CDR1 MNHNY and CDR2 SVGAGI (reference sequence). The data were produced by immunoSEQ multiplex PCR, yet TCRdb's version contains in-frame clones alone and is incomplete. In the table there are roughly 400,000 clones, approximately 91% of which are singletons.

Sequences were obtained from PBMCs or T cells enriched from blood (not recorded which). This clonotype originated in a woman aged 18 to 35 who had been exposed to COVID-19. The chain couples TRBV6-6 to TRBJ2-1; D gene ambiguous. This CDR3 reads CASRAGDLPHQFF. The CDR3 nucleotides are TGTGCCAGCAGGGCCGGAGATCTTCCCCACCAGTTCTTC.